This TCR beta chain stems from a study of T cells in Graves' hyperthyroidism and ophthalmopathy. The CDR3 is made up of 15 amino acids. Trimming took off 4 bases at V and 1 base at J, with 11 bases between the two ends. CDR1 MDHEN and CDR2 SYDVKM come from the germline V gene. Amplification of TCR beta CDR3 regions used RNA as the template. HTBI primers drove first-round RT-PCR of the TCR CDR3. Each CDR3 protein gets one entry after TCRdb re-called the multiplex PCR reads with MiXCR. The sample yields about 400,000 distinct CDR3 sequences, 14% to 15% seen once. V usage is TRBV28 and J usage is TRBJ1-5, with a possible D match to TRBD1 (5 bases). The sample consisted of blood. This clonotype was sampled from a man aged 18 to 29 with Graves' ophthalmopathy. CDR3 nucleotides: TGTGCCAGCAGTTCGGACACTCACAGCAATCAGCCCCAGCATTTT. Translated: CASSSDTHSNQPQHF.